This T cell receptor beta chain was profiled in a study of identical twins. Remarks on this clonotype: Its target is not known. A read error may account for a junction end that differs from germline.

Template switching supplied a universal primer site; unique molecular identifiers were carried on the cDNA. From the 5' RACE reads, TCRdb called clonotypes with MiXCR, one entry per CDR3 protein. This sample has around 1.7 million distinct CDR3 sequences, with about 30% found just once. Whole-study findings and limits: Memory repertoires lacked the insertion deficit that abundant cord blood beta clonotypes showed. Among beta out-of-frame sequences, excess sharing between twins appeared weaker. Models underestimated how often monozygotic twins shared out-of-frame TCR alpha.

The CDR3 covers 14 residues. The sample was cord blood. V and J are TRBV12-3 or TRBV12-4 and TRBJ1-6; the D gene is possibly TRBD1 (6 bases). This clonotype originated in a newborn girl in good health. The CDR3 loop is CASRENRVGSPLPF. In DNA form, the CDR3 reads TGTGCCAGCAGAGAGAACAGGGTTGGTTCACCCCTCCCCTTT.